The sequence of this T cell receptor beta chain was determined in a study of OX40 agonist ivuxolimab in advanced cancers. Looking at the study overall: Ivuxolimab was a fully human IgG2 agonistic monoclonal antibody targeting the costimulatory receptor OX40 (CD134). The paper describes the monotherapy dose-escalation part (N of about 50 patients) of the phase I trial of ivuxolimab. Intravenous ivuxolimab was administered to patients every 2 weeks at six dose levels: 0.01, 0.1, 0.3, 1.5, 3 and 10 mg/kg. Among the roughly 50 dose-escalation patients, around 20 had hepatocellular carcinoma, 15 or so melanoma, 9 renal cell carcinoma and 9 head and neck cancer. Partial responses were achieved by three dose-escalation patients, of whom one had hepatocellular carcinoma and two had cutaneous melanoma. The point of sequencing TCRbeta in the periphery was to test whether ivuxolimab changed TCR sequence diversity and drove clonal T-cell expansion. The dose-escalation cohort was 82.7% male with a mean age of approximately 60 years, ranging from roughly 20 to 80. Patients were allowed to have had prior anti-PD-1, anti-PD-L1 or anti-CTLA-4 therapy, and roughly 40% of the dose-escalation patients had previously received checkpoint inhibitors. Findings and caveats that apply to the study as a whole: Clonal expansion of both CD4+ and CD8+ blood T cells was observed from baseline to week 6 at doses 0.1 to 3.0 mg/kg. After ivuxolimab, more expanded clones were found on average in CD8+ T cells than in CD4+ T cells. The antigen specificity of the peripheral T cells that underwent clonal expansion was not determined. In the 0.1-3.0 mg/kg groups, partial responders had among the lowest normalized peripheral clonal expansion, particularly in CD8+ T cells. Low levels of normalized T-cell clonal expansion were also seen in some nonresponding patients.

Relative to germline, V is 0 bases shorter and J is 0 bases shorter, with 7 bases between their ends. From cysteine to phenylalanine, the CDR3 is 15 amino acids long. Kept here is only the CDR3 DNA, which spans 45 bases and is read in frame from base 1. In the germline V gene (reference sequence), CDR1 corresponds to SGHNT and CDR2 to YYREEE. Genomic DNA was isolated from the sorted cells so that the TCRbeta CDR3 region could be sequenced. The immunoSEQ Assay was used for sequencing of TCRbeta CDR3 regions. Not all clones reach the TCRdb copy of this immuneACCESS table, which keeps in-frame sequences only. Checked studies attribute under half of the gap to unresolved V genes and leave the rest unexplained. The sample includes 55,000 to 65,000 clones, with roughly 84% observed a single time. Clones ranked in the top ten supply around 0.47% of the sample. Patients with a history of autoimmune disease or receiving systemic immunosuppression were excluded from the trial. In every dose cohort, peripheral blood was drawn for TCR sequencing at baseline, cycle 4 day 1, and cycle 7 day 1. The samples were taken from a phase I, first-in-human, multicenter, open-label dose-escalation trial of ivuxolimab. The trial enrolled adults with locally advanced or metastatic head and neck squamous cell, hepatocellular, melanoma or renal cell carcinoma. Before TCR sequencing, CD4+ T cells and CD8+ T cells were sorted from peripheral blood as separate populations.

The table lists this clone with a count of one. The specificity of this receptor is unknown. No much larger clonotype is one base removed from it; base qualities were not supplied. Here the chain combines TRBV5-4 and TRBJ2-1; the D gene assignment is ambiguous. The source was CD4+ or CD8+ T cells sorted from blood, collected in a trial of the OX40 agonist ivuxolimab. The clonotype comes from an adult with an advanced solid tumor such as melanoma, head and neck, liver or kidney cancer. The DNA is as follows: TGTGCCAGCAGCTTGGGGGAAAGCTCCTACAATGAGCAGTTCTTC. Translation gives CASSLGESSYNEQFF.